The rows below give T cell receptor beta chains drawn from one sample of a study of early T cells in non-severe SARS-CoV-2 infection. TCRdb re-derived calls from the 5' RACE reads in MiXCR, one entry per CDR3 protein. The table lists 55,000 to 80,000 distinct CDR3 sequences, around 12% of them singletons. The input for sequencing was whole blood, taken at baseline. These receptors were obtained from an adult who was a healthcare worker with PCR-confirmed SARS-CoV-2 infection or an uninfected control (not recorded which). CDR3s include the opening cysteine and the closing phenylalanine or tryptophan. The D gene is left open where the match is weak.

TRBV12-3/TRBV12-4	TRBD1	TRBJ1-3	CASSSGQDGNTIYF
TRBV18	NA	TRBJ2-3	CASSPPLLGDTQYF
TRBV5-1	TRBD1	TRBJ1-1	CASSPWGQPNTEAFF
TRBV27	NA	TRBJ2-7	CASSSLGGARRYEQYF
TRBV14	TRBD2	TRBJ2-1	CASSQDPTSGIPRFF
TRBV28	NA	TRBJ2-7	CASSSATQLPYEQYF
TRBV11-2	TRBD1	TRBJ1-2	CASSTTGGANYGYTF
TRBV3-1	NA	TRBJ2-4	CASSQDLRNIQYF
TRBV12-3/TRBV12-4	NA	TRBJ2-5	CASSLSRSTGQETQYF
TRBV10-2	NA	TRBJ1-4	CASSTSVNEKLFF
TRBV9	NA	TRBJ1-1	CASSPRGKAADTEAFF
TRBV10-2	TRBD2	TRBJ2-7	CASEGLLAYEQYF
TRBV6-6	TRBD2	TRBJ2-3	CASSYRTSASSTDTQYF
TRBV30	TRBD1	TRBJ2-1	CACPRDRGTNEQFF
TRBV27	TRBD1	TRBJ2-7	CATGQSSYEQYF
TRBV10-1	TRBD2	TRBJ2-6	CASSAGLPGANVLTF
TRBV27	NA	TRBJ2-7	CASSLSSPYEQYF
TRBV6-2/TRBV6-3	NA	TRBJ2-1	CASSPANEQFF
TRBV10-1	NA	TRBJ1-5	CASSEIGLRYQPQHF
TRBV9	NA	TRBJ2-1	CASSDGELVNEQFF
TRBV28	NA	TRBJ1-6	CASSLDTYSPLHF
TRBV20-1	TRBD2	TRBJ2-3	CSAGRGGASWSTDTQYF
TRBV28	NA	TRBJ2-7	CASSPYRDGVQEQYF
TRBV29-1	NA	TRBJ1-5	CSVGGSNQPQHF
TRBV7-9	NA	TRBJ1-6	CASSLAGHGNSPLHF
TRBV7-2	NA	TRBJ2-1	CASSPVGPAAYNEQFF
TRBV12-3/TRBV12-4	NA	TRBJ2-7	CASSSEGAASSYEQYF
TRBV5-5	NA	TRBJ2-7	CASSAGPRDYYEQYF
TRBV13	NA	TRBJ2-7	CASSLLQGPWEQYF
TRBV6-5	TRBD2	TRBJ2-1	CASKESAGIRYNEQFF
TRBV4-3	NA	TRBJ2-7	CASSQEVDYEQYF
TRBV7-2	TRBD2	TRBJ2-2	CASSLAREPTGELFF
TRBV12-3/TRBV12-4	NA	TRBJ1-1	CASSWGRRVNTEAFF
TRBV12-3/TRBV12-4	TRBD2	TRBJ2-1	CASSYTTRGRYNEQFF
TRBV5-6	NA	TRBJ2-1	CASSSPMYNEQFF
TRBV29-1	NA	TRBJ1-2	CSVLRTAAYGYTF
TRBV20-1	NA	TRBJ2-7	CSARPSEGEYEQYF
TRBV5-4	NA	TRBJ2-7	CASSPGGSVKGHEQYF
TRBV2	NA	TRBJ2-2	CASSVEGELFF
TRBV5-1	NA	TRBJ2-1	CASSSETSLAYNEQFF
TRBV29-1	TRBD2	TRBJ2-1	CSGAGGFNNEQFF
TRBV6-2/TRBV6-3	NA	TRBJ1-1	CASSYFRRVGAFF
TRBV7-9	NA	TRBJ1-1	CASSVDGYTEAFF
TRBV27	NA	TRBJ2-3	CASSGTKDTQYF
TRBV28	NA	TRBJ2-3	CASSLPDGPAPQYF
TRBV28	NA	TRBJ2-4	CASSSGHSLAKNIQYF
TRBV19	NA	TRBJ1-5	CASSIGAQPQHF
TRBV6-5	TRBD1	TRBJ2-7	CASSRARQGISYEQYF
TRBV6-2/TRBV6-3	NA	TRBJ2-7	CASSYSMKRSSYEQYF
TRBV12-3/TRBV12-4	NA	TRBJ1-2	CASSLRSTKGYTF
TRBV21-1	NA	TRBJ1-6	CASSKDPRHNSPLHF
TRBV12-3/TRBV12-4	NA	TRBJ2-1	CASSRLGTYNEQFF
TRBV4-3	TRBD1	TRBJ2-1	CASSPRTGRNEQFF
TRBV6-2/TRBV6-3	TRBD2	TRBJ2-5	CASSSGTRVFQETQYF
TRBV29-1	NA	TRBJ1-1	CSGRNLNTEAFF
TRBV15	NA	TRBJ2-3	CATSREKHFRDTQYF
TRBV28	TRBD1	TRBJ2-7	CASTLTGTGPLRYF
TRBV3-1	NA	TRBJ2-7	CASSQEGKSRTYEQYF
TRBV7-9	NA	TRBJ2-3	CASSLDSADTQYF
TRBV11-2	TRBD2	TRBJ2-7	CASSLGPALAGTYEQYF